Below are 28 T cell receptor beta chains sequenced from a single sample in a study of cytomegalovirus exposure and HLA in healthy donors. PCR primers comprised 60 Vbeta and 13 Jbeta primers. Here immunoSEQ multiplex PCR was the method, and the copy in TCRdb shows in-frame clones only, minus some. The sample comprises 160,000 or so clones, 79% of which are singletons, and roughly 1.9% rests with the top ten. Sequencing was done on a sample of PBMCs. The receptor source for this set is a man aged 35 to 55 in good health and CMV-seronegative.

The gene calls are TRBV5-4 and TRBJ2-3, with 9 positions matching TRBD1. The CDR3 is 15 residues long. V shed 4 bases and J 2 bases; nucleotides not matched to a gene: 5. The germline V gene encodes CDR1 SGHNT and CDR2 YYREEE (reference sequence). CDR3 nucleotides: TGTGCCAGCAGCCGAGACAGGGGGGTCACAGATACGCAGTATTTT. It is translated as CASSRDRGVTDTQYF.

The chain couples TRBV6-5 to TRBJ2-5; possible D gene TRBD1, 5 bases. The CDR3 is 15 residues long. V was trimmed by 6 bases and J by 1 base, leaving 15 bases between them. Germline CDR1 reads MNHEY; CDR2 reads SVGAGI. The CDR3 coding sequence is TGTGCCAGCAGCCTGTATGGACAAGTCCAAGAGACCCAGTACTTC. Amino acids: CASSLYGQVQETQYF.

V is TRBV5-6 and J is TRBJ1-4; D perhaps matches TRBD1 (6 bases). Per germline, CDR1 SGHDT and CDR2 YYEEEE. The CDR3 spans 14 residues. V was trimmed by 0 bases and J by 11 bases, leaving 14 bases between them. CDR3 nucleotide sequence: TGTGCCAGCAGCTTGGGCCAGGGGCAGGGGAAACTGTTTTTT. It yields the protein CASSLGQGQGKLFF.

The chain couples TRBV27 to TRBJ2-7; D perhaps matches TRBD2 (5 bases). The V end was cut by 1 base, the J end by 4 bases, with 11 bases between. Germline assignment: CDR1 MNHEY and CDR2 SMNVEV (reference sequence). The CDR3 is 14 amino acids. CDR3 in amino acids: CASSLLRTGYEQYF. The CDR3 coding sequence is TGTGCCAGCAGTTTATTAAGGACTGGGTACGAGCAGTACTTC.

This chain joins TRBV6-6 and TRBJ2-7, with D perhaps TRBD1 (5 bases). Trimming took 5 bases from V and 5 from J, leaving 13 bases between them. The CDR3 is 13 amino acids. Germline V gene data show CDR1 as MNHNY and CDR2 as SVGAGI (reference sequence). The CDR3 nucleotides are TGTGCCAGCAGTGGCAGGGTGTCTGACGAGCAGTACTTC. This gives the protein CASSGRVSDEQYF.

The count of this clone is one. V and J are TRBV5-6 and TRBJ1-5, with 10 bases that match TRBD1. With 1 base clipped from V and 4 bases from J, the junction kept 5 bases outside the gene matches. Germline V CDR1 and CDR2: SGHDT, YYEEEE. The CDR3 has 16 amino acids. CDR3 loop: CASSLRTGGVNQPQHF. CDR3 DNA: TGTGCCAGCAGCTTGAGGACAGGGGGGGTTAATCAGCCCCAGCATTTT.

The chain combines TRBV7-9 with TRBJ2-1; D possibly corresponds to TRBD1 (5 bases). V was trimmed by 0 bases and J by 10 bases, leaving 13 bases between them. The CDR3 extends over 14 amino acids. The germline CDR1 and CDR2 sequences are SEHNR and FQNEAQ (reference sequence). CDR3: CASSLALGEGEQFF. The CDR3 DNA sequence: TGTGCCAGCAGCTTAGCGCTAGGGGAAGGCGAGCAGTTCTTC. The full variable domain, with the rest looked up from reference TRBV7-9 and TRBJ2-1, is DTGVSQNPRHKITKRGQNVTFRCDPISEHNRLYWYRQTLGQGPEFLTYFQNEAQLEKSRLLSDRFSAERPKGSFSTLEIQRTEQGDSAMYLCASSLALGEGEQFFGPGTRLTVL.

The chain recombines TRBV9 with TRBJ2-5; D may be TRBD1 (6 bases). CDR1 SGDLS and CDR2 YYNGEE come from the germline V gene. The CDR3 loop spans 14 amino acids. With 0 bases removed from V and 2 bases from J, the gap between germline ends came to 8 bases. In DNA form, the CDR3 reads TGTGCCAGCAGCGTAGAAACAGGGCAAGAGACCCAGTACTTC. Its translation: CASSVETGQETQYF.

This rearrangement joins TRBV6-1 to TRBJ1-1; D gene unclear. The CDR3 runs 13 residues. The germline V gene has CDR1 MNHNS and CDR2 SASEGT. V was clipped by 4 bases and J by 1 base, with 7 bases between them. CDR3: CASSAGRNTEAFF. In DNA form, the CDR3 reads TGTGCCAGCAGTGCCGGGAGGAACACTGAAGCTTTCTTT.

V and J are TRBV5-1 and TRBJ2-5, with 12 bases lining up with TRBD2. The J call may be mistaken, given a closer DNA end match to TRBJ2-7. The CDR3 spans 15 residues. Germline CDR1 and CDR2: SGHRS and YFSETQ. This CDR3 reads CASSRLAGGPDEQYF. CDR3 bases: TGCGCCAGCAGCAGGCTAGCGGGAGGGCCTGACGAGCAGTACTTC.

The genes are TRBV19 and TRBJ1-5, with 8 bases fitting TRBD1. The V gene end was trimmed by 5 bases and the J gene end by 7 bases; junction bases not matched to a gene: 10. Germline CDR1 reads LNHDA; CDR2 reads SQIVND (reference sequence). The CDR3 is made up of 15 amino acids. DNA of the CDR3: TGTGCCAGTAGTCCCAAGACAGGGGCAGGGCAGCCCCAGCATTTT. Its protein is CASSPKTGAGQPQHF.

This clone was counted a single time. The rearrangement links TRBV5-4 to TRBJ1-2; 10 bases fit TRBD1. Germline V gene lookup returns CDR1 SGHNT and CDR2 YYREEE (reference sequence). Germline trimming cut 0 bases from V and 8 bases from J; bases unmatched to any gene: 13. This CDR3 contains 17 residues. The CDR3 reads CASSLGGDRGEGRGYTF. The CDR3, as DNA: TGTGCCAGCAGCTTGGGGGGGGACAGGGGAGAAGGAAGAGGCTACACCTTC. Combining the CDR3 with reference TRBV5-4 and TRBJ1-2 gives the whole variable domain ETGVTQSPTHLIKTRGQQVTLRCSSQSGHNTVSWYQQALGQGPQFIFQYYREEENGRGNFPPRFSGLQFPNYSSELNVNALELDDSALYLCASSLGGDRGEGRGYTFGSGTRLTVV.

The rearrangement links TRBV4-2 to TRBJ2-2, with 8 bases identical to TRBD1. V trimming: 5 bases; J trimming: 8 bases; junction bases outside the gene matches: 7. CDR1 and CDR2 from the germline V gene are LGHNA and YNFKEQ. This CDR3 contains 14 residues. The CDR3 region is CASSLSRTGGELFF. As DNA, the CDR3 is TGTGCCAGCAGCTTGAGCCGGACAGGGGGGGAGCTGTTTTTT.

This clone was detected a few times. The chain joins TRBV2 to TRBJ2-3; TRBD1 matches 7 bases. CDR3 length: 14 residues. The trim removed 9 bases at V and 4 bases at J, leaving 10 bases unmatched. Germline CDR1 SNHLY, CDR2 FYNNEI. CDR3 nucleotides: TGTGCCAGTGGACAGGTCCTAGTCGCAGATACGCAGTATTTT. This gives the protein CASGQVLVADTQYF.

This clone was found once. The gene calls are TRBV28 and TRBJ1-2; tentative D call: TRBD1 (5 bases). The germline V and J ends were trimmed by 3 bases and 7 bases, with 12 bases remaining between them. Looked up from germline, CDR1 is MDHEN and CDR2 is SYDVKM. The CDR3 is 13 amino acids. The CDR3 sequence: CASSFDSIGGYTF. CDR3 bases: TGTGCCAGCAGTTTTGACAGTATTGGTGGCTACACCTTC.

The chain employs TRBV7-2 and TRBJ2-7, with TRBD1 matching over 10 bases. Germline V gives CDR1 SGHTA, CDR2 FQGNSA. V lost 5 bases to trimming and J lost 7 bases; unmatched junction nucleotides: 17. The length of the CDR3 is 17 residues. CDR3 nucleotides: TGTGCCAGCAGCGCAACCCCCGGGACAGGGGCGCTGGGGGAGCAGTACTTC. This gives the protein CASSATPGTGALGEQYF.

The rearrangement links TRBV19 to TRBJ1-4; D may be TRBD1 (5 bases). Per germline, CDR1 LNHDA and CDR2 SQIVND (reference sequence). The CDR3 is 14 amino acids. The V end lost 7 bases, the J end lost 7 bases, and 16 bases lay between the germline ends. In nucleotides, the CDR3 is TGTGCCAGTACCCATAGAGGAAGGGGTGAAAAACTGTTTTTT. Its translation: CASTHRGRGEKLFF.

This clone was seen only a few times. The chain links TRBV6-5 to TRBJ1-6; unclear D gene. V was cut by 0 bases and J by 13 bases, with 16 bases left in between. CDR1 is MNHEY and CDR2 is SVGAGI in the germline V gene. The CDR3 totals 15 residues. The CDR3 region is CASSYSIDSGSPLHF. CDR3 coding DNA: TGTGCCAGCAGTTACTCGATTGATTCCGGGTCCCCCCTCCACTTT.

V usage is TRBV7-2 and J usage is TRBJ2-7, with 13 bases aligning to TRBD2. The CDR3 consists of 17 residues. V shed 6 bases and J 2 bases; nucleotides not matched to a gene: 10. Germline CDR1 and CDR2: SGHTA and FQGNSA. The CDR3 reads CASSYGLAGVLTYEQYF. CDR3 DNA: TGTGCCAGCAGTTATGGACTAGCGGGAGTACTAACCTACGAGCAGTACTTC. Complete variable domain (other parts from reference TRBV7-2 and TRBJ2-7): GAGVSQSPSNKVTEKGKDVELRCDPISGHTALYWYRQSLGQGLEFLIYFQGNSAPDKSGLPSDRFSAERTGGSVSTLTIQRTQQEDSAVYLCASSYGLAGVLTYEQYFGPGTRLTVT.

The V call is TRBV5-1, the J call TRBJ1-2, with D unclear. Trimming removed 5 bases from V and 5 bases from J, with 7 bases in between. Germline CDR1 SGHRS, CDR2 YFSETQ. The CDR3 spans 11 residues. Here the CDR3 reads CASRDYYGYTF. The CDR3 nucleotides read TGCGCCAGCAGGGACTATTATGGCTACACCTTC.

This chain joins TRBV11-2 and TRBJ2-7; 8 nucleotides align to TRBD1. The CDR3 sequence is 14 residues long. V lost 3 bases and J lost 2; bases outside the gene matches: 3. Germline V lookup: CDR1 SGHAT, CDR2 FQNNGV. CDR3 sequence: CASSFGTGTYEQYF. DNA for the CDR3: TGTGCCAGCAGCTTCGGGACAGGTACCTACGAGCAGTACTTC.

This rearrangement joins TRBV9 to TRBJ2-7, with 11 bases that match TRBD2. V gave up 4 bases and J gave up 2 bases; unmatched junction bases: 5. The CDR3 runs 15 residues. Per the germline V gene, CDR1 is SGDLS and CDR2 is YYNGEE. Here the CDR3 DNA reads TGTGCCAGCAGCCCGACTAGCGGGGAAACCTACGAGCAGTACTTC. It is translated as CASSPTSGETYEQYF.

This clone was observed a handful of times. The rearrangement uses TRBV4-3 and TRBJ2-7; TRBD1 agrees at 8 bases. This CDR3 spans 16 amino acids. CDR1 and CDR2 (germline): LGHNA, YSLEER. The V and J ends lost 2 bases and 3 bases, in that order; junction bases with no gene match: 9. CDR3 residues: CASSQTRTGMGYEQYF. In DNA, the CDR3 is TGCGCCAGCAGCCAAACCAGGACAGGGATGGGCTACGAGCAGTACTTC.

CDR3 sequence: CASSAELAGAGTDTQYF. The CDR3 DNA is TGTGCCAGCAGCGCCGAGCTAGCGGGAGCGGGCACAGATACGCAGTATTTT. The chain recombines TRBV7-2 with TRBJ2-3, with 10 bases matching TRBD2. V lost 5 bases and J lost 1; bases outside the gene matches: 9. This CDR3 spans 17 amino acids. Germline V gives CDR1 SGHTA, CDR2 FQGNSA.

V and J are TRBV7-9 and TRBJ2-7; 8 nucleotides line up with TRBD2. CDR3 size: 19 residues. CDR1 and CDR2 from the germline V gene are SEHNR and FQNEAQ (reference sequence). Losses at the gene ends were 0 bases for V and 0 bases for J; bases not matched to a gene: 13. DNA for the CDR3: TGTGCCAGCAGCTTAGCGGGGGCGGGGGGCTATCTTCTCTCCTACGAGCAGTACTTC. It translates to CASSLAGAGGYLLSYEQYF.

This chain joins TRBV28 and TRBJ2-3; the D gene is possibly TRBD1 (6 bases). The length of the CDR3 is 15 residues. Trimming removed 3 bases at V and 4 bases at J, with 14 bases between. Germline V gives CDR1 MDHEN, CDR2 SYDVKM. CDR3 DNA sequence: TGTGCCAGCAGTTTGCCGCCAGGGGCCGCAGATACGCAGTATTTT. It codes for CASSLPPGAADTQYF.

The chain joins TRBV9 to TRBJ2-2; weak D call: TRBD1 (5 bases). The CDR3 consists of 12 residues. Trimming cost V 3 bases and J 7 bases, with 7 bases left between them. Germline V gene lookup returns CDR1 SGDLS and CDR2 YYNGEE. The CDR3 protein is CASSGDSGELFF. The CDR3 DNA reads TGTGCCAGCAGCGGAGACAGCGGGGAGCTGTTTTTT.

The V gene is TRBV7-2, the J gene TRBJ2-5, with no clear D. The V gene's germline CDR1 is SGHTA and CDR2 FQGNSA. With 4 bases removed from V and 4 bases from J, the gap between germline ends came to 13 bases. This CDR3 has 14 amino acids. In DNA form, the CDR3 reads TGTGCCAGCAGCTCGGATCGAGGTTTAGAGACCCAGTACTTC. Its translation is CASSSDRGLETQYF.